Presented here are 22 T cell receptor beta chains from one specimen sequenced in a study of cytomegalovirus exposure and HLA in healthy donors. The data were produced by immunoSEQ multiplex PCR, yet TCRdb's version contains in-frame clones alone and is incomplete. The table records about 200,000 clones, roughly 88% of them present only once. The specimen was PBMCs. The receptor source for this set is a woman in her twenties or thirties in good health and CMV-seropositive.

The chain uses TRBV29-1 and TRBJ1-4; tentatively, D is TRBD1 (6 bases). Germline CDR1 and CDR2: SQVTM and ANQGSEA. V gave up 0 bases and J gave up 8 bases, with 16 bases separating them. This CDR3 has 15 residues. The CDR3 DNA is TGCAGCGTTGAAGATAACTGGGTCCAGGGGGAAAAACTGTTTTTT. It translates to CSVEDNWVQGEKLFF.

The rearrangement joins TRBV28 to TRBJ2-7, with D uncertain. V was trimmed by 6 bases and J by 6 bases, leaving 9 bases between them. This CDR3 comprises 11 residues. The germline gives CDR1 MDHEN, CDR2 SYDVKM. This CDR3 reads CASSWAGEQYF. The CDR3 nucleotides are TGTGCCAGCAGCTGGGCTGGCGAGCAGTACTTC.

V is TRBV29-1 and J is TRBJ1-2; 9 bases match TRBD1. Trimming cost V 6 bases and J 8 bases; bases outside gene matches: 16. This CDR3 comprises 15 residues. Germline lookup yields CDR1 SQVTM and CDR2 ANQGSEA. The CDR3 DNA reads as TGCAGCGTGGGGACCAACACAGGGGGCGGAATGGGCTACACCTTC. Translating it yields CSVGTNTGGGMGYTF.

The chain carries TRBV28 and TRBJ2-7, with a weak D call TRBD1 (6 bases). Germline values: CDR1 MDHEN, CDR2 SYDVKM. The germline V and J ends were trimmed by 3 bases and 4 bases, with 16 bases remaining between them. CDR3 length: 15 amino acids. The CDR3 region is CASSFSVFQGYEQYF. CDR3 DNA sequence: TGTGCCAGCAGTTTTTCGGTATTTCAGGGGTACGAGCAGTACTTC.

The V and J genes are TRBV29-1 and TRBJ2-3; 7 bases map to TRBD2. Germline CDR1 and CDR2: SQVTM and ANQGSEA. V shed 7 bases, J shed 0 bases, and the junction held 4 bases outside the gene matches. The CDR3 extends over 13 amino acids. The CDR3 reads CSALAGSTDTQYF. In DNA, the CDR3 is TGCAGCGCCTTAGCGGGCAGCACAGATACGCAGTATTTT.

The rearrangement joins TRBV28 to TRBJ1-2; 9 nucleotides align to TRBD1. V was clipped by 5 bases and J by 5 bases; unmatched bases: 9. This CDR3 has 15 residues. Germline values: CDR1 MDHEN, CDR2 SYDVKM. CDR3 bases: TGTGCCAGCAGTCGCCCGGGACAGGGAAAGTATGGCTACACCTTC. Translated: CASSRPGQGKYGYTF.

The gene calls are TRBV7-2 and TRBJ2-5; 10 bases agree with TRBD2. The CDR3 is 17 amino acids. From germline, CDR1 is SGHTA and CDR2 FQGNSA. Trimming at V came to 4 bases and at J to 9 bases, leaving 17 bases not matched to a gene. The CDR3 here is CASSSRGQASGSGAQYF. In DNA, the CDR3 is TGTGCCAGCAGCTCCCGCGGCCAAGCTAGCGGGAGCGGCGCCCAGTACTTC. Full variable domain (remainder filled in from reference TRBV7-2 and TRBJ2-5): GAGVSQSPSNKVTEKGKDVELRCDPISGHTALYWYRQSLGQGLEFLIYFQGNSAPDKSGLPSDRFSAERTGGSVSTLTIQRTQQEDSAVYLCASSSRGQASGSGAQYFGPGTRLLVL.

This clone was recorded a few times. The chain is built from TRBV4-1 and TRBJ1-5, with 7 nucleotides matching TRBD1. The CDR3 runs 14 residues. J gave up 7 bases and V 2 bases, and 5 bases lay outside the gene matches. Germline CDR1 and CDR2: MGHRA and YSYEKL. In DNA form, the CDR3 reads TGCGCCAGCAGCCAACCAGGGGGTCGGCAGCCCCAGCATTTT. It codes for CASSQPGGRQPQHF.

The rearrangement uses TRBV28 and TRBJ1-3; D remains ambiguous. CDR3 length: 13 amino acids. V lost 6 bases, J lost 5 bases, and 11 bases lay in between. Germline loops: CDR1 MDHEN, CDR2 SYDVKM. The CDR3, as DNA: TGTGCCAGCAGCCCCGGGGTCAGAAACACCATATATTTT. Translating it yields CASSPGVRNTIYF.

The chain uses TRBV27 and TRBJ1-5; D gene unclear. V gave up 6 bases and J gave up 2 bases, with 14 bases separating them. This CDR3 is built from 15 residues. Germline CDR1 and CDR2: MNHEY and SMNVEV (reference sequence). CDR3: CASSYGVGGNQPQHF. DNA of the CDR3: TGTGCCAGCAGCTATGGAGTGGGTGGCAATCAGCCCCAGCATTTT.

The genes are TRBV7-2 and TRBJ2-7, with 9 bases lining up with TRBD1. This CDR3 spans 15 amino acids. Germline V CDR1 and CDR2: SGHTA, FQGNSA. V gave up 5 bases and J gave up 2 bases; unmatched junction bases: 7. The CDR3 region has the DNA TGTGCCAGCAGCCGATGGACAGGGGTTACCTACGAGCAGTACTTC. This encodes CASSRWTGVTYEQYF.

There are a few counts of this clone. The chain has TRBV28 and TRBJ1-4; unclear D gene. The CDR3 has 10 residues. The V gene's germline CDR1 is MDHEN and CDR2 SYDVKM. Here the CDR3 DNA reads TGTGCTAGTGGGGAGGAAAAACTGTTTTTT. Amino acid sequence: CASGEEKLFF.

The chain is built from TRBV6-1 and TRBJ2-7, with 9 positions matching TRBD1. The trim removed 4 bases at V and 5 bases at J, leaving 6 bases unmatched. Per the germline V gene, CDR1 is MNHNS and CDR2 is SASEGT. This CDR3 spans 14 amino acids. The CDR3: CASSGGQGFDEQYF. The DNA of the CDR3 is TGTGCCAGCAGTGGAGGACAGGGGTTCGACGAGCAGTACTTC.

The rearrangement links TRBV7-9 to TRBJ2-7; no definite D call. The CDR3 runs 13 residues. The V gene lost 4 bases and the J gene lost 5 bases, with 12 bases spanning the gap. Germline CDR1 SEHNR, CDR2 FQNEAQ (reference sequence). CDR3 in DNA: TGTGCCAGCAGCTCCGTTAATCAGAACGAGCAGTACTTC. This translates into CASSSVNQNEQYF. The variable domain in full, completed from reference TRBV7-9 and TRBJ2-7, reads DTGVSQNPRHKITKRGQNVTFRCDPISEHNRLYWYRQTLGQGPEFLTYFQNEAQLEKSRLLSDRFSAERPKGSFSTLEIQRTEQGDSAMYLCASSSVNQNEQYFGPGTRLTVT.

The rearrangement joins TRBV5-1 to TRBJ1-1; 9 bases map to TRBD1. The CDR3 sequence is 16 residues long. Germline-derived CDR1 and CDR2 are SGHRS and YFSETQ. The J segment lost 4 bases and the V segment lost 3 bases, leaving 10 bases of the junction unmatched. The CDR3 coding sequence is TGCGCCAGCAGCTCGGGAACCGGGACAGGGTCCACTGAAGCTTTCTTT. As protein: CASSSGTGTGSTEAFF.

The gene calls are TRBV4-1 and TRBJ1-1; 10 bases fit TRBD1. V gave up 4 bases and J gave up 1 base; unmatched junction bases: 9. This CDR3 is 17 amino acids long. Germline CDR1 and CDR2: MGHRA and YSYEKL. The CDR3 region is CASSPPGQGSQNTEAFF. The DNA for the CDR3 is TGCGCCAGCAGCCCCCCGGGACAGGGGTCACAGAACACTGAAGCTTTCTTT.

In this sample, this clone turned up once. The rearrangement uses TRBV19 and TRBJ2-2; D possibly corresponds to TRBD2 (6 bases). V was cut by 7 bases and J by 1 base, with 13 bases left in between. Per the germline V gene, CDR1 is LNHDA and CDR2 is SQIVND (reference sequence). The CDR3 totals 15 residues. The CDR3 coding sequence is TGTGCCAGTACTCCGGGACTCAAGAACACCGGGGAGCTGTTTTTT. Translating gives CASTPGLKNTGELFF.

The chain has TRBV9 and TRBJ2-1; TRBD1 might be the D (5 bases). CDR3 size: 15 residues. Germline lookup yields CDR1 SGDLS and CDR2 YYNGEE. Trimming took 0 bases from V and 7 from J, leaving 14 bases between them. The CDR3 sequence: CASSVVGVQANEQFF. DNA for the CDR3: TGTGCCAGCAGCGTAGTAGGGGTTCAAGCAAATGAGCAGTTCTTC.

The chain recombines TRBV6-5 with TRBJ2-1; D gene ambiguous. The CDR3 length is 15 residues. The V gene lost 0 bases and the J gene lost 5 bases, with 11 bases spanning the gap. CDR1 is MNHEY, CDR2 SVGAGI, per germline. The CDR3 DNA is TGTGCCAGCAGTTACTCAGTCGGTTTTAACAATGAGCAGTTCTTC. It codes for CASSYSVGFNNEQFF.

This clone was recorded a few times. This rearrangement joins TRBV6-5 to TRBJ1-5; TRBD1 agrees at 7 bases. CDR1 is MNHEY, CDR2 SVGAGI, per germline. CDR3 size: 13 residues. V was pared by 5 bases and J by 7 bases, with 5 bases of the junction left unmatched. As DNA, the CDR3 is TGTGCCAGCAGTAACTACAGGGGCCAGCCCCAGCATTTT. Translated: CASSNYRGQPQHF.

The V call is TRBV7-2, the J call TRBJ1-4; TRBD1 aligns across 9 bases. Trimming removed 6 bases from V and 5 bases from J; junction bases left unmatched: 7. Per the germline V gene, CDR1 is SGHTA and CDR2 is FQGNSA. The CDR3 length is 15 residues. CDR3 sequence reads: CASRKDRGGNEKLFF. Written as DNA, the CDR3 is TGTGCCAGCAGAAAAGACAGGGGGGGAAATGAAAAACTGTTTTTT.

J is TRBJ2-5 and V is TRBV6-1, with 9 bases lining up with TRBD2. The germline CDR1 and CDR2 sequences are MNHNS and SASEGT. CDR3 size: 17 residues. With 3 bases clipped from V and 0 bases from J, the junction kept 8 bases outside the gene matches. The CDR3 reads CASSESSLAGYQETQYF. The CDR3 nucleotides are TGTGCCAGCAGTGAGAGCAGCCTAGCGGGGTACCAAGAGACCCAGTACTTC.